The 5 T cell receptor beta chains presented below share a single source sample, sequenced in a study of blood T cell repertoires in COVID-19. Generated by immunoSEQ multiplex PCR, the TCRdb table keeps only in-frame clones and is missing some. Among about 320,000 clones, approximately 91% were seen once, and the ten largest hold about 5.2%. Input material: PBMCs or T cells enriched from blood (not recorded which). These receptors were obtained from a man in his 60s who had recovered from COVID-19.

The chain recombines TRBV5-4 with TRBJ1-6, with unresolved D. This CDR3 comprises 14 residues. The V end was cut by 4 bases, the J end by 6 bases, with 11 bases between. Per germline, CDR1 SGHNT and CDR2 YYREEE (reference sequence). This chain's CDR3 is CASSGGLSNSPLHF. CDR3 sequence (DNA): TGTGCCAGCAGCGGTGGGCTGAGTAATTCACCCCTCCACTTT.

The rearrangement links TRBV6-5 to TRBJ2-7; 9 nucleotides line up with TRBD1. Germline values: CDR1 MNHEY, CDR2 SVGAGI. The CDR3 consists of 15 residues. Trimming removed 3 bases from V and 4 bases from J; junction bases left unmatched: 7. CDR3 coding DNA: TGTGCCAGCAGTTATCGTGGGACAGGGATTTACGAGCAGTACTTC. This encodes CASSYRGTGIYEQYF.

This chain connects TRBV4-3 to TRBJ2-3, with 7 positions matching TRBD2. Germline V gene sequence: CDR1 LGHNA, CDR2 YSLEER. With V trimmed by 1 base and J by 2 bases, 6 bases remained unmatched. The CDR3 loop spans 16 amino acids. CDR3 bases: TGCGCCAGCAGCCAAGTGCTAGCGGCGAACACAGATACGCAGTATTTT. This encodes CASSQVLAANTDTQYF.

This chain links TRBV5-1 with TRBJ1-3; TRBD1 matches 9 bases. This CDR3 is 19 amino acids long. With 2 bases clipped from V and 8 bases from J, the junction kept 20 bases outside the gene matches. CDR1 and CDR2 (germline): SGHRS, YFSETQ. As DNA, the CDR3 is TGCGCCAGCAGCTTTTCTTATCGCGGACAGGGGAGTCTCTCCGACACCATATATTTT. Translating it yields CASSFSYRGQGSLSDTIYF.

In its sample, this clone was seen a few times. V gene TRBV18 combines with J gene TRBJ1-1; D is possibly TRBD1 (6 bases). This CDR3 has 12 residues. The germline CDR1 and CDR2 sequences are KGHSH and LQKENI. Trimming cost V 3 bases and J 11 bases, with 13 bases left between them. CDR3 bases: TGTGCCAGCTCACCGACCACAGGGTTCGCTTTCTTT. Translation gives CASSPTTGFAFF.